The 27 T cell receptor beta chains given below trace back to one sample, sequenced in a study of blood T cell repertoires in COVID-19. Assay used: immunoSEQ multiplex PCR; TCRdb lists only in-frame clones, some missing. The sample lists 20,000 to 25,000 clones; around 94% were seen once. Specimen: peripheral blood. The receptors originated from a human donor in a cohort sampled during active COVID-19.

The rearrangement joins TRBV30 to TRBJ1-2; D may be TRBD1 (6 bases). This CDR3 is built from 13 residues. Germline CDR1 and CDR2: GTSNPN and SVGIG (reference sequence). Trimming stripped 0 bases from V and 11 bases from J, with 16 bases between. This CDR3 reads CAWSVKTGLRYTF. The CDR3 DNA follows: TGTGCCTGGAGTGTAAAGACAGGTCTTCGATACACCTTC. The full variable domain, rest sourced from reference TRBV30 and TRBJ1-2, is SQTIHQWPATLVQPVGSPLSLECTVEGTSNPNLYWYRQAAGRGLQLLFYSVGIGQISSEVPQNLSASRPQDRQFILSSKKLLLSDSGFYLCAWSVKTGLRYTFGSGTRLTVV.

The chain carries TRBV4-1 and TRBJ1-4; TRBD1 aligns across 8 bases. With V trimmed by 4 bases and J by 4 bases, 8 bases remained unmatched. This CDR3 region has 16 residues. CDR1 MGHRA and CDR2 YSYEKL come from the germline V gene. The CDR3 region is CASSPQGTGNNEKLFF. The CDR3 nucleotides are TGCGCCAGCAGCCCCCAAGGGACAGGCAATAATGAAAAACTGTTTTTT.

This clone showed up just a few times. This chain links TRBV6-5 with TRBJ1-5, with TRBD1 matching over 8 bases. V was clipped by 0 bases and J by 3 bases; unmatched bases: 4. CDR1 MNHEY and CDR2 SVGAGI come from the germline V gene. This CDR3 comprises 16 residues. In DNA, the CDR3 is TGTGCCAGCAGTTACTCCTCAGGGGGCCTCAATCAGCCCCAGCATTTT. It specifies CASSYSSGGLNQPQHF.

This rearrangement joins TRBV3-1 (or the pseudogene TRBV3-2) to TRBJ1-5; D ambiguous. Trimming removed 1 base at V and 7 bases at J, with 8 bases between. This CDR3 has 13 residues. CDR1 and CDR2 from the germline V gene are LGHDT and YNNKEL (reference sequence). The CDR3 is CASSQAGEQPQHF. As DNA, the CDR3 is TGTGCCAGCAGCCAAGCGGGAGAGCAGCCCCAGCATTTT.

The chain combines TRBV4-3 with TRBJ2-3; 11 bases fit TRBD2. The germline gives CDR1 LGHNA, CDR2 YSLEER. The trim removed 4 bases at V and 2 bases at J, leaving 2 bases unmatched. This CDR3 region has 15 residues. The CDR3 nucleotides are TGCGCCAGCAGCCTGGGACTAGCGGACACAGATACGCAGTATTTT. Its protein is CASSLGLADTDTQYF.

The chain uses TRBV27 and TRBJ2-2; 16 bases fit TRBD2. The junction had 11 bases not matched to a gene; V was cut back by 6 bases and J by 4 bases. Germline assignment: CDR1 MNHEY and CDR2 SMNVEV (reference sequence). The CDR3 is 19 amino acids. CDR3 sequence (DNA): TGTGCCAGCAGGGACCGGGGACTAGCGGGAGGGCCAGGCACCGGGGAGCTGTTTTTT. Amino acids: CASRDRGLAGGPGTGELFF.

The chain carries TRBV6-1 and TRBJ1-5; 7 bases are a match to TRBD1. This CDR3 is built from 15 residues. Per the germline V gene, CDR1 is MNHNS and CDR2 is SASEGT. With V trimmed by 2 bases and J by 6 bases, 7 bases remained unmatched. In DNA form, the CDR3 reads TGTGCCAGCAGTGAAATGACAGGGTTCGGTCAGCCCCAGCATTTT. Translated: CASSEMTGFGQPQHF.

The V call is TRBV9, the J call TRBJ1-3; D ambiguous. V gave up 1 base and J gave up 0 bases, with 5 bases separating them. The CDR3 has 14 amino acids. Looked up from germline, CDR1 is SGDLS and CDR2 is YYNGEE. CDR3: CASSVTYSGNTIYF. The CDR3 nucleotides are TGTGCCAGCAGCGTAACTTACTCTGGAAACACCATATATTTT.

The chain links TRBV5-1 to TRBJ2-3, with 9 bases identical to TRBD2. V shed 4 bases, J shed 0 bases, and the junction held 3 bases outside the gene matches. CDR1 and CDR2 (germline): SGHRS, YFSETQ. This CDR3 is built from 15 residues. CDR3 loop: CASSGLASSTDTQYF. CDR3 DNA: TGCGCCAGCAGCGGACTAGCGAGTAGCACAGATACGCAGTATTTT.

The chain joins TRBV2 to TRBJ2-7, with TRBD2 matching 12 bases. CDR3 length: 17 amino acids. Germline assignment: CDR1 SNHLY and CDR2 FYNNEI. J gave up 5 bases and V 3 bases, and 11 bases lay outside the gene matches. As DNA, the CDR3 is TGTGCCAGCAGTGAGCTTACGCTAGCGGGAGGGACTCACGAGCAGTACTTC. Protein: CASSELTLAGGTHEQYF.

The CDR3 DNA is TGTGCCAGCAGCATACAGCAAAACACTGAAGCTTTCTTT. This gives the protein CASSIQQNTEAFF. V usage is TRBV2 and J usage is TRBJ1-1; the D is unclear. The length of the CDR3 is 13 residues. With 6 bases removed from V and 2 bases from J, the gap between germline ends came to 10 bases. CDR1 and CDR2 from the germline V gene are SNHLY and FYNNEI.

The V and J genes are TRBV6-5 and TRBJ2-2, with 10 bases lining up with TRBD2. Germline V gives CDR1 MNHEY, CDR2 SVGAGI. The ends lost 6 bases at V and 1 base at J; junction bases unmatched: 2. This CDR3 contains 15 residues. The CDR3 region is CASRGTSENTGELFF. Written as DNA, the CDR3 is TGTGCCAGCAGGGGGACTAGCGAGAACACCGGGGAGCTGTTTTTT.

This clone came up once. The CDR3 protein is CASQPYSGGYEQYF. In nucleotides, the CDR3 is TGTGCCAGCCAACCTTATAGCGGGGGCTACGAGCAGTACTTC. The rearrangement uses TRBV28 and TRBJ2-7; 9 bases agree with TRBD2. V dropped 8 bases and J dropped 3; count of bases not matched to a gene: 8. In germline, CDR1 is MDHEN, CDR2 SYDVKM. The CDR3 spans 14 residues.

The rearrangement uses TRBV5-1 and TRBJ1-1, with D maybe TRBD1 (5 bases). Germline V gene data show CDR1 as SGHRS and CDR2 as YFSETQ. V was shortened by 4 bases and J by 4 bases, with 17 bases between the two germline ends. The CDR3 spans 15 residues. CDR3 loop: CASSPPGAGATEAFF. The CDR3 bases are TGCGCCAGCAGCCCCCCGGGTGCTGGGGCCACTGAAGCTTTCTTT.

V gene TRBV7-2 combines with J gene TRBJ2-1, with D possibly TRBD1 on 5 matching bases. V was shortened by 1 base and J by 0 bases, with 7 bases between the two germline ends. Per germline, CDR1 SGHTA and CDR2 FQGNSA. CDR3 length: 15 amino acids. For the CDR3, the DNA is TGTGCCAGCAGCTTAGGGACAAGCTCCTACAATGAGCAGTTCTTC. Its translation is CASSLGTSSYNEQFF.

The chain uses TRBV7-2 and TRBJ1-4; 8 bases map to TRBD1. In germline, CDR1 is SGHTA, CDR2 FQGNSA. This CDR3 contains 15 residues. V dropped 5 bases and J dropped 6; count of bases not matched to a gene: 8. CDR3 protein: CASSPGQGYYEKLFF. For the CDR3, the DNA is TGTGCCAGCAGCCCAGGACAGGGATACTATGAAAAACTGTTTTTT. The full variable domain, its missing parts supplied by reference TRBV7-2 and TRBJ1-4, is GAGVSQSPSNKVTEKGKDVELRCDPISGHTALYWYRQSLGQGLEFLIYFQGNSAPDKSGLPSDRFSAERTGGSVSTLTIQRTQQEDSAVYLCASSPGQGYYEKLFFGSGTQLSVL.

The J gene is TRBJ2-7, the V gene TRBV27; 9 bases are a match to TRBD1. This CDR3 contains 15 residues. The J segment lost 2 bases and the V segment lost 4 bases, leaving 6 bases of the junction unmatched. Germline V gives CDR1 MNHEY, CDR2 SMNVEV (reference sequence). CDR3 loop: CASSSIGTGTYEQYF. The CDR3 bases are TGTGCCAGCAGTTCCATCGGGACAGGGACCTACGAGCAGTACTTC.

The rearrangement uses TRBV7-9 and TRBJ1-1; no reliable D call. Per germline, CDR1 SEHNR and CDR2 FQNEAQ (reference sequence). The CDR3 runs 16 residues. With 5 bases removed from V and 1 base from J, the gap between germline ends came to 17 bases. CDR3: CASSPVADYTNTEAFF. The CDR3 DNA reads as TGTGCCAGCAGCCCCGTGGCAGATTATACGAACACTGAAGCTTTCTTT.

This chain uses TRBV5-1 with TRBJ2-7; TRBD1 might be the D (6 bases). CDR1 is SGHRS, CDR2 YFSETQ, per germline. The CDR3 covers 15 residues. The V gene lost 0 bases and the J gene lost 0 bases, with 10 bases spanning the gap. The CDR3 reads CASSLARQASYEQYF. The CDR3 DNA is TGCGCCAGCAGCTTGGCCAGACAGGCCTCCTACGAGCAGTACTTC.

V usage is TRBV20-1 and J usage is TRBJ1-3; D gene uncertain. Germline V gene lookup returns CDR1 DFQATT and CDR2 SNEGSKA (reference sequence). V was cut by 7 bases and J by 2 bases, with 6 bases left in between. CDR3 length: 11 amino acids. CDR3 in amino acids: CSGTAGNTIYF. The CDR3, as DNA: TGCAGTGGTACAGCTGGAAACACCATATATTTT.

The V and J genes are TRBV27 and TRBJ2-7; 11 nucleotides agree with TRBD2. The CDR3 is 17 residues long. J was trimmed by 1 base and V by 0 bases; bases with no gene match: 5. Germline CDR1 reads MNHEY; CDR2 reads SMNVEV (reference sequence). The CDR3 here is CASSLSGTSGISYEQYF. CDR3 DNA: TGTGCCAGCAGTTTATCTGGGACTAGCGGCATTTCCTACGAGCAGTACTTC.

The chain links TRBV11-2 to TRBJ1-4, with 9 bases lining up with TRBD1. The CDR3 contains 16 residues. The germline V gene has CDR1 SGHAT and CDR2 FQNNGV. V shed 1 base, J shed 8 bases, and the junction held 8 bases outside the gene matches. CDR3 DNA: TGTGCCAGCAGCTTAGTTTGGAACAGGGGGCAGGAAAAACTGTTTTTT. As protein: CASSLVWNRGQEKLFF.

The V and J genes are TRBV3-1 (or the pseudogene TRBV3-2) and TRBJ1-2; 12 nucleotides align to TRBD1. This CDR3 region has 14 residues. Germline CDR1 and CDR2: LGHDT and YNNKEL (reference sequence). Unmatched junction bases numbered 2, after V lost 3 bases and J lost 6 bases. CDR3 sequence reads: CASSQGQGANGYTF. CDR3 DNA: TGTGCCAGCAGCCAGGGACAGGGGGCCAATGGCTACACCTTC.

This chain connects TRBV11-2 to TRBJ2-1; weak D call: TRBD1 (6 bases). Per germline, CDR1 SGHAT and CDR2 FQNNGV. This CDR3 is built from 16 residues. The V gene lost 5 bases and the J gene lost 0 bases, with 14 bases spanning the gap. The CDR3 DNA follows: TGTGCCAGCAGCGTAGTCAGGGGCTCCTCCTACAATGAGCAGTTCTTC. This translates into CASSVVRGSSYNEQFF.

CDR3 region: CASSLDGGEGYEQYF. The CDR3 DNA follows: TGTGCCAGCAGCTTAGATGGGGGGGAAGGCTACGAGCAGTACTTC. V and J are TRBV7-2 and TRBJ2-7; 7 bases agree with TRBD2. Germline V gene sequence: CDR1 SGHTA, CDR2 FQGNSA. The CDR3 extends over 15 amino acids. J was trimmed by 3 bases and V by 1 base; bases with no gene match: 6.

The V and J genes are TRBV28 and TRBJ2-7; 7 bases fit TRBD1. This CDR3 is built from 15 residues. Germline trimming cut 6 bases from V and 2 bases from J; bases unmatched to any gene: 10. Germline V gives CDR1 MDHEN, CDR2 SYDVKM. CDR3 coding DNA: TGTGCCAGCAGCCTTACCTACAGGGGTACCTACGAGCAGTACTTC. Translating it yields CASSLTYRGTYEQYF.

The genes are TRBV6-1 and TRBJ1-5; tentative D call: TRBD1 (5 bases). This CDR3 spans 15 amino acids. V shed 1 base and J shed 0 bases, with 7 bases lying between them. CDR1 is MNHNS and CDR2 is SASEGT in the germline V gene. CDR3 coding DNA: TGTGCCAGCAGTGAAGAGACAGATAGCAATCAGCCCCAGCATTTT. Its protein product is CASSEETDSNQPQHF.